The source of this T cell receptor (beta chain) is a study of post-analysis software for immune sequencing data. Study-level points and caveats: Comparison with controls showed significantly lower normalized Chao1 diversity in multiple sclerosis patients. Strong co-clustering by F measure was seen for same-batch samples.

This clonotype was detected ten times or more. No antigen is known for it. The authors incorporated unique molecular identifiers into the TCR beta cDNA libraries. T cells numbering 1 to 10 million yielded 500,000 or so cDNA molecules. TCRdb ran MiXCR on the PCR reads and lists one entry per CDR3 protein. Of over 700,000 distinct CDR3 sequences in the sample, roughly 29% were seen once. What was sequenced was blood. This clonotype originated in a girl aged 5-17 years with multiple sclerosis.

CDR3 coding DNA: TGTGCCAGCAGCTTCGCCTTAACTAGCGGGGCATGGAATGAGCAGTTCTTC. Amino acids: CASSFALTSGAWNEQFF. The chain recombines TRBV11-2 with TRBJ2-1; 10 bases match TRBD2. From germline, CDR1 is SGHAT and CDR2 FQNNGV. V lost 3 bases, J lost 7 bases, and 12 bases stayed unmatched. The CDR3 covers 17 residues.